This T cell receptor beta chain was retrieved from a study of blood T cells in healthy people across ages. A J-beta primer mix and a sample-barcoded 5' primer were used in a second PCR of roughly 7 to 12 cycles. TCRdb re-derived calls from the 5' RACE reads in MiXCR, one entry per CDR3 protein. The sample contains around 580,000 distinct CDR3 sequences, roughly 48% of which appear only once. This receptor was taken from a man older than 75 in good health. The sample was blood.

CDR3 region: CATTQGKEKLFF. DNA for the CDR3: TGTGCCACCACGCAGGGAAAGGAAAAACTGTTTTTT. The rearrangement joins TRBV6-2 or TRBV6-3 to TRBJ1-4; tentative D call: TRBD1 (5 bases). The CDR3 covers 12 residues. Per germline, CDR1 MNHEY and CDR2 SVGEGT. The V and J ends lost 10 bases and 8 bases respectively, with 14 bases between them.